These T cell receptor beta chains were read from a single sample in a study of human T cells and chemical hapten exposure. Each CDR3 protein gets one entry after TCRdb re-called the RACE reads with MiXCR. This table holds fewer than 200,000 distinct CDR3 sequences, 30% found once. The sequencing here drew on whole blood, taken in connection with sensitization to the hapten diphenylcyclopropenone (DPC). The receptors derive from a woman aged 30 to 39 with alopecia areata. Some clones in this sample may be carry-over from other donors' samples. The CDR3 runs from the conserved cysteine through the conserved F or W. D genes are given only for firm matches. Expanded clones get a size class; other rows say once, few or many, or leave the size out.

j_call clone_size d_call v_call cdr3_aa cdr3_nt
TRBJ1-1 . . TRBV2 CASSDQFGNTEAFF TGTGCCAGCAGTGATCAGTTCGGGAACACTGAAGCTTTCTTT
TRBJ2-1 . TRBD2 TRBV20-1 CSAAGGGAYNEQFF TGCAGTGCCGCGGGCGGGGGGGCCTACAATGAGCAGTTCTTC
TRBJ2-7 . TRBD2 TRBV20-1 CSARVAGVDYEQYF TGCAGTGCTAGAGTAGCGGGAGTAGACTACGAGCAGTACTTC
TRBJ2-7 . . TRBV7-2 CASSRQTDYEQYF TGTGCCAGCAGCAGACAGACAGATTACGAGCAGTACTTC
TRBJ2-2 few TRBD1 TRBV28 CASSFRTGIIGELFF TGTGCCAGCAGTTTTCGGACAGGGATCATCGGGGAGCTGTTTTTT
TRBJ2-1 few TRBD1 TRBV28 CASSLRTGGRNEQFF TGTGCCAGCAGTTTACGGACAGGGGGTAGGAATGAGCAGTTCTTC
TRBJ1-5 . . TRBV5-1 CASSLDPTGNQPQHF TGCGCCAGCAGCTTGGATCCCACAGGAAATCAGCCCCAGCATTTT
TRBJ2-2 . . TRBV9 CASSVVPEAGELFF TGTGCCAGCAGCGTAGTTCCGGAGGCCGGGGAGCTGTTTTTT
TRBJ2-7 . . TRBV27 CASGRDQDYEQYF TGTGCCAGCGGCCGGGACCAGGATTACGAGCAGTACTTC
TRBJ2-1 few TRBD2 TRBV30 CAWMYGAGVVNEQFF TGTGCCTGGATGTATGGGGCGGGAGTAGTCAATGAGCAGTTCTTC
TRBJ1-1 few . TRBV28 CASSLFQGRTTEAFF TGTGCCAGCAGTTTATTCCAGGGGAGAACCACTGAAGCTTTCTTT
TRBJ2-1 few . TRBV9 CASSRAPYNEQFF TGTGCCAGCAGCAGGGCCCCCTACAATGAGCAGTTCTTC
TRBJ2-2 few TRBD1 TRBV12-3/TRBV12-4 CASRRQGGITGELFF TGTGCCAGCAGACGACAGGGGGGGATCACCGGGGAGCTGTTTTTT
TRBJ2-1 many . TRBV5-1 CASSLEGSYNEQFF TGCGCCAGCAGCTTGGAGGGCTCCTACAATGAGCAGTTCTTC
TRBJ2-1 many TRBD2 TRBV6-2/TRBV6-3 CASSTGLAGGPDSEQFF TGTGCCAGCAGTACAGGACTAGCGGGGGGGCCGGACAGTGAGCAGTTCTTC
TRBJ2-7 . TRBD1 TRBV30 CAWTPGQANYEQYF TGTGCCTGGACTCCGGGACAGGCGAACTACGAGCAGTACTTC
TRBJ2-3 few . TRBV6-2/TRBV6-3 CASSPGLSRGTDTQYF TGTGCCAGCAGCCCAGGACTTTCCCGGGGCACAGATACGCAGTATTTT
TRBJ2-1 . . TRBV7-9 CASNLEGSYNEQFF TGTGCCAGCAACCTAGAAGGGTCTTACAATGAGCAGTTCTTC
TRBJ2-3 . TRBD2 TRBV7-2 CASSPSGSPTDTQYF TGTGCCAGCAGCCCGAGCGGGAGTCCCACAGATACGCAGTATTTT
TRBJ2-3 . TRBD2 TRBV7-2 CASSLGRLAARTDTQYF TGTGCCAGCAGCTTGGGAAGACTAGCGGCACGCACAGATACGCAGTATTTT
TRBJ2-2 . . TRBV28 CASSTALENTGELFF TGTGCCAGCAGCACGGCCCTAGAGAACACCGGGGAGCTGTTTTTT
TRBJ2-1 few TRBD2 TRBV28 CASSMGGRPNEQFF TGTGCCAGCAGTATGGGCGGGAGACCGAATGAGCAGTTCTTC
TRBJ2-3 . TRBD2 TRBV4-2 CASSQGAGEVLYF TGTGCCAGCAGCCAAGGAGCGGGGGAGGTTCTCTATTTT
TRBJ1-2 . . TRBV30 CAWSPRGAPTF TGTGCCTGGAGCCCGCGGGGGGCGCCCACCTTC
TRBJ1-5 . . TRBV28 CASRRRGRGYNQPQHF TGTGCCAGCAGACGCCGTGGGAGGGGTTACAATCAGCCCCAGCATTTT
TRBJ1-2 few TRBD1 TRBV7-6 CASSPYGDRDSYGYTF TGTGCCAGCAGCCCCTACGGGGACAGAGATTCCTATGGCTACACCTTC
TRBJ2-7 . . TRBV30 CAWSTRSGNYEQYF TGTGCCTGGAGTACTCGGTCGGGTAACTACGAGCAGTACTTC
TRBJ2-1 few TRBD2 TRBV20-1 CSGSPSGSGDEQFF TGCAGTGGGTCGCCTAGCGGGAGTGGGGATGAGCAGTTCTTC
TRBJ1-2 many . TRBV29-1 CSAIGWGGHGYTF TGCAGCGCCATAGGATGGGGGGGGCATGGCTACACCTTC
TRBJ2-3 . TRBD1 TRBV28 CASSSTGQGLQDTQYF TGTGCCAGCAGTTCAACCGGACAGGGATTACAAGATACGCAGTATTTT
TRBJ2-5 . TRBD2 TRBV20-1 CSARVGMGEGSAQYF TGCAGTGCTAGAGTCGGTATGGGGGAGGGTAGTGCCCAGTACTTC
TRBJ1-3 . TRBD1 TRBV29-1 CSVEDLRRTGPKGNTIYF TGCAGCGTTGAAGATCTTCGTCGGACAGGGCCAAAGGGAAACACCATATATTTT
TRBJ2-7 . TRBD2 TRBV6-2/TRBV6-3 CASKRLAGDYEQYF TGTGCCAGCAAGAGACTAGCGGGGGACTACGAGCAGTACTTC
TRBJ1-1 once . TRBV28 CASGPIGFEAFF TGTGCCAGCGGCCCCATAGGGTTTGAAGCTTTCTTT
TRBJ2-1 . . TRBV18 CASSPLREVGEQFF TGTGCCAGCTCACCACTGAGGGAGGTGGGTGAGCAGTTCTTC
TRBJ2-3 few TRBD2 TRBV20-1 CSARAGAWGTDTQYF TGCAGTGCTAGGGCGGGAGCTTGGGGCACAGATACGCAGTATTTT
TRBJ1-1 many . TRBV4-3 CASSQSTGFGPEAFF TGCGCCAGCAGCCAATCTACGGGTTTTGGCCCTGAAGCTTTCTTT
TRBJ2-3 few . TRBV6-4 CASSLTQGDTQYF TGTGCCAGCAGCCTGACTCAGGGGGATACGCAGTATTTT
TRBJ1-4 . . TRBV5-1 CASSSGPSNEKLFF TGCGCCAGCAGCTCGGGACCGAGTAATGAAAAACTGTTTTTT
TRBJ2-1 few TRBD2 TRBV28 CASSSTGLAYNEQFF TGTGCCAGCAGTTCAACGGGACTAGCCTACAATGAGCAGTTCTTC
TRBJ2-5 few TRBD1 TRBV11-1 CASSLNRGAETQYF TGTGCCAGCAGCTTGAACAGGGGAGCCGAGACCCAGTACTTC
TRBJ2-5 . TRBD2 TRBV11-2 CASSETVLADYQETQYF TGTGCCAGCAGCGAGACGGTACTAGCGGACTACCAAGAGACCCAGTACTTC
TRBJ1-1 . . TRBV4-3 CASSQTTWGAEAFF TGCGCCAGCAGCCAAACCACTTGGGGGGCTGAAGCTTTCTTT
TRBJ1-2 . TRBD1 TRBV29-1 CSVETVSGTGVLGYTF TGCAGCGTTGAAACGGTTTCCGGGACAGGGGTTCTTGGCTACACCTTC